What follows is one TCR beta chain and its context. With 6 bases clipped from V and 5 bases from J, the junction kept 5 bases outside the gene matches. Germline loops: CDR1 MNHEY, CDR2 SVGAGI. The CDR3 is 13 amino acids. Original processing methods: Using reference gene primer amplification, nucleated cell counts were estimated. Profiled with immunoSEQ multiplex PCR; TCRdb holds only in-frame clones, not every one. The V and J calls and clone size are taken from that table; D and trimming were inferred from the DNA. In the table there are under 400,000 clones, approximately 88% of which are singletons. This specimen comes from a study of blood T cell repertoires in COVID-19. Turning to the study itself: COVID-19 samples, acute and convalescent, were from the United States, Italy and Spain. PBMCs, B-cell-depleted T cells, or T cells were the source of the cDNA or gDNA that made up the material.

The Seattle site enrolled patients during active infection and followed them longitudinally. The sequencing input was peripheral blood. This clonotype originated in a woman aged 25 to 45 with COVID-19, enrolled during active disease. This chain connects TRBV6-5 to TRBJ1-1, with 8 bases aligning to TRBD1. The CDR3 here is CASSRQGRTEAFF. Written as DNA, the CDR3 is TGTGCCAGCAGCCGACAGGGGAGGACTGAAGCTTTCTTT.